These 31 T cell receptor beta chains share one sample of origin, sequenced in a study of regulatory T cells in long-lasting Graves disease. Building the TCR beta libraries relied on iRepertoire HTBI primers, and CDR3 regions underwent Arm-PCR. TCRdb used MiXCR to reprocess the multiplex PCR reads, holding one entry per CDR3 protein. This table holds 550,000 to 600,000 distinct CDR3 sequences, approximately 16% found once. Time point here: newly diagnosed GD, antithyroid drugs for less than 3 months. Making the TCR library involved RNA that had been extracted from PBMCs. These same records also appear under a second study, on T cells in Graves' hyperthyroidism and ophthalmopathy.

Sequenced material: peripheral blood mononuclear cells (PBMCs), taken at new diagnosis, from a patient treated with antithyroid drugs. Receptor source: a man aged 18 to 30 with Graves disease.

This rearrangement joins TRBV7-9 to TRBJ2-1, with D uncertain. Germline CDR1 reads SEHNR; CDR2 reads FQNEAQ (reference sequence). With 1 base removed from V and 15 bases from J, the gap between germline ends came to 16 bases. This CDR3 comprises 13 residues. CDR3 nucleotide sequence: TGTGCCAGCAGCTTAGGTTTGCTGCTAGACCTGTTCTTC. It is translated as CASSLGLLLDLFF.

In the case of this clonotype: A read error is possible here, since a much larger clone lies one base away. This chain joins TRBV13 and TRBJ2-3; possibly TRBD2 for D (6 bases). TRBJ2-7 matches the DNA end more closely, so the J call is doubtful. The CDR3 is 14 amino acids. Germline assignment: CDR1 PRHDT and CDR2 FYEKMQ (reference sequence). This CDR3 reads CVSSDGRRRVEQYF. As DNA, the CDR3 is TGTGTCAGCAGCGACGGGAGACGAAGGGTCGAGCAGTACTTC.

This clonotype has only a few counts. The CDR3 DNA reads as TGTGCCAGCAGCTTAGTACTAGCGGGAGGTTCGGGAGATACGCAGTATTTT. Its protein product is CASSLVLAGGSGDTQYF. The chain is built from TRBV7-2 and TRBJ2-3; 12 bases line up with TRBD2. The trim removed 1 base at V and 5 bases at J, leaving 7 bases unmatched. The CDR3 consists of 17 residues. Germline CDR1 is SGHTA and CDR2 is FQGNSA. The full variable domain, in which reference TRBV7-2 and TRBJ2-3 provide the parts outside the CDR3, is GAGVSQSPSNKVTEKGKDVELRCDPISGHTALYWYRQSLGQGLEFLIYFQGNSAPDKSGLPSDRFSAERTGGSVSTLTIQRTQQEDSAVYLCASSLVLAGGSGDTQYFGPGTRLTVL.

V usage is TRBV19 and J usage is TRBJ1-1, with no clear D. Trimming shortened V by 2 bases and J by 1 base, and 5 bases separated the two germline ends. The CDR3 loop spans 13 amino acids. Germline-derived CDR1 and CDR2 are LNHDA and SQIVND (reference sequence). Here the CDR3 DNA reads TGTGCCAGTAGTATAATCGGGAACACTGAAGCTTTCTTT. Translating gives CASSIIGNTEAFF.

The sample holds many counts of this clonotype. The junction shows a germline mismatch at one end, possibly a read error. The rearrangement uses TRBV5-1 and TRBJ2-2, with a possible D match to TRBD1 (6 bases). The CDR3 has 14 amino acids. Germline assignment: CDR1 SGHRS and CDR2 YFSETQ. CDR3 protein: CASSPGQTTGELFF. CDR3 nucleotides: TGTGCCAGCTCACCGGGACAAACAACCGGGGAGCTGTTTTTT.

The chain couples TRBV28 to TRBJ2-1; D is unclear. TRBJ2-5 matches the DNA end more closely, so the J call is doubtful. Germline assignment: CDR1 MDHEN and CDR2 SYDVKM. The CDR3 length is 13 residues. The CDR3 nucleotides are TGTGCCAGCAGTTTAAGCTCGGATCGGACCCAGTACTTC. This encodes CASSLSSDRTQYF.

There are many counts of this clonotype. This chain connects TRBV2 to TRBJ1-4, with D possibly matching TRBD1 (5 bases). Germline CDR1 and CDR2: SNHLY and FYNNEI. The CDR3 length is 14 residues. V lost 8 bases to trimming and J lost 5 bases, with 15 bases between them. The CDR3 coding sequence is TGTGCCAGCCAAGCCTTGGGGGGGAATGAAAAACTGTTTTTT. Amino acid sequence: CASQALGGNEKLFF.

This clonotype was counted many times. In DNA form, the CDR3 reads TGTGCCAGCAGGGAGGGGACGGCTCCCTACAATGAGCAGTTCTTC. Its translation is CASREGTAPYNEQFF. The chain employs TRBV27 and TRBJ2-1, with a tentative D call TRBD2 (6 bases). CDR1 and CDR2 from the germline V gene are MNHEY and SMNVEV (reference sequence). The CDR3 runs to 15 residues. V lost 6 bases and J 2 bases, leaving 14 bases between the germline ends.

This clonotype has only a few counts. This chain links TRBV13 with TRBJ2-5; TRBD2 agrees at 10 bases. The germline V gene has CDR1 PRHDT and CDR2 FYEKMQ (reference sequence). V shed 4 bases, J shed 4 bases, and the junction held 9 bases outside the gene matches. This CDR3 is 16 amino acids long. In DNA, the CDR3 is TGTGCCAGCAGCTCTACAGCGGGAGGGCACGGAGAGACCCAGTACTTC. Translation: CASSSTAGGHGETQYF.

The sample holds many counts of this clonotype. The V call is TRBV10-3, the J call TRBJ2-1; TRBD2 aligns across 7 bases. Losses at the gene ends were 4 bases for V and 4 bases for J; bases not matched to a gene: 4. Looked up from germline, CDR1 is ENHRY and CDR2 is SYGVKD. The CDR3 totals 14 residues. CDR3 nucleotides: TGTGCCATCAGTGTGTCAGCGGGGTACAATGAGCAGTTCTTC. Encoded protein: CAISVSAGYNEQFF.

This clonotype showed up many times. The V call is TRBV7-6, the J call TRBJ2-3; D remains unclear. The CDR3 runs to 16 residues. Germline CDR1 is SGHVS and CDR2 is FNYEAQ. V was shortened by 0 bases and J by 4 bases, with 14 bases between the two germline ends. Here the CDR3 reads CASSLALQSIADTQYF. The CDR3, as DNA: TGTGCCAGCAGCTTAGCGTTGCAGAGCATAGCAGATACGCAGTATTTT.

The table lists this clonotype with many counts. The rearrangement links TRBV20-1 to TRBJ2-2, with D possibly being TRBD1 or TRBD2 (5 bases each). CDR1 and CDR2 from the germline V gene are DFQATT and SNEGSKA (reference sequence). CDR3 size: 16 residues. The V end was cut by 3 bases, the J end by 0 bases, with 14 bases between. The CDR3 DNA reads TGCAGTGCTAGCAGTACTGGGGGTACGAACACCGGGGAGCTGTTTTTT. Its protein product is CSASSTGGTNTGELFF.

This clonotype was recorded at least ten times. The CDR3 protein is CASTLSGGFGYEQFF. The CDR3 region has the DNA TGTGCCAGCACCCTCAGCGGGGGGTTTGGGTATGAGCAGTTCTTC. V is TRBV12-3 or TRBV12-4 and J is TRBJ2-1, with 9 bases matching TRBD2. V lost 7 bases and J lost 8; bases outside the gene matches: 12. This CDR3 contains 15 residues.

The sample holds a few counts of this clonotype. The V gene is TRBV11-2, the J gene TRBJ2-1; no clear D. V shed 5 bases and J shed 4 bases, with 12 bases lying between them. This CDR3 comprises 14 residues. From germline, CDR1 is SGHAT and CDR2 FQNNGV. CDR3 protein: CASSLLAMYNEQFF. As DNA, the CDR3 is TGTGCCAGCAGCCTTCTTGCTATGTACAATGAGCAGTTCTTC.

This clonotype showed up many times. The chain is built from TRBV7-6 and TRBJ2-3; D uncertain. V was cut by 0 bases and J by 8 bases, with 12 bases left in between. Germline-derived CDR1 and CDR2 are SGHVS and FNYEAQ. This CDR3 has 14 residues. The CDR3 protein is CASSLASRQATQYF. DNA for the CDR3: TGTGCCAGCAGCTTAGCTTCAAGGCAGGCTACGCAGTATTTT.

The table lists this clonotype with many counts. V is TRBV2 and J is TRBJ1-2; 8 positions agree with TRBD1. The germline CDR1 and CDR2 sequences are SNHLY and FYNNEI. This CDR3 is built from 14 residues. V shed 6 bases, J shed 4 bases, and the junction held 7 bases outside the gene matches. The CDR3 sequence: CASRIDRGPYGYTF. The CDR3 nucleotides read TGTGCCAGCAGGATTGACAGGGGCCCCTATGGCTACACCTTC.

The rearrangement joins TRBV25-1 to TRBJ2-7; D gene uncertain. The CDR3 runs 14 residues. CDR1 MGHDK and CDR2 SYGVNS come from the germline V gene. The germline V and J ends were trimmed by 1 base and 5 bases, with 12 bases remaining between them. This CDR3 reads CASSEFLGSNEQYF. The CDR3 DNA sequence: TGTGCCAGCAGTGAATTTCTGGGATCCAACGAGCAGTACTTC.

The chain uses TRBV9 and TRBJ2-7; perhaps TRBD1 as D (5 bases). V shed 0 bases and J shed 2 bases, with 12 bases lying between them. CDR1 and CDR2 from the germline V gene are SGDLS and YYNGEE. The CDR3 is made up of 15 amino acids. The DNA for the CDR3 is TGTGCCAGCAGCGTAGCCCCGGACAAAGCCTACGAGCAGTACTTC. Its translation: CASSVAPDKAYEQYF.

The chain is built from TRBV19 and TRBJ1-6, with D perhaps matching TRBD1 (6 bases). Looked up from germline, CDR1 is LNHDA and CDR2 is SQIVND (reference sequence). The ends were cut back, 5 bases at V and 3 bases at J, with 11 bases in the middle. The CDR3 loop spans 15 amino acids. The CDR3 sequence: CASSPTGSYNSPLHF. The CDR3 DNA follows: TGTGCCAGTAGTCCGACAGGAAGCTATAATTCACCCCTCCACTTT.

The sample holds a few counts of this clonotype. This chain links TRBV30 with TRBJ2-1; perhaps TRBD2 as D (6 bases). CDR3 length: 16 residues. Trimming took off 2 bases at V and 4 bases at J, with 18 bases between the two ends. Germline CDR1 and CDR2: GTSNPN and SVGIG (reference sequence). CDR3 in amino acids: CAWSIPGLYEYNEQFF. The CDR3 DNA sequence: TGTGCCTGGAGTATTCCGGGACTCTATGAATACAATGAGCAGTTCTTC.

On this clonotype itself: This clone may be a read error of a much larger clone one base away. This rearrangement joins TRBV2 to TRBJ2-4; D ambiguous. Germline CDR1 and CDR2: SNHLY and FYNNEI. This CDR3 has 16 residues. Here the CDR3 DNA reads TGTGCCAGCAGTGAAAACACGTTGAGCGCCAAAAGCATTCAGTACTTC. The encoded protein is CASSENTLSAKSIQYF.

This clonotype was seen a few times. The chain combines TRBV10-2 with TRBJ2-1, with no clear D. This CDR3 region has 16 residues. Trimming left V 4 bases short and J 0 bases short, with 13 bases between. CDR1 WSHSY and CDR2 SAAADI come from the germline V gene. The CDR3 coding sequence is TGCGCCAGCAGTGGATACCTAGAGACCTCCTACAATGAGCAGTTCTTC. This gives the protein CASSGYLETSYNEQFF.

The chain couples TRBV20-1 to TRBJ2-7; 11 nucleotides line up with TRBD2. The CDR3 contains 15 residues. Germline CDR1 DFQATT, CDR2 SNEGSKA (reference sequence). J lost 6 bases, V lost 1 base, and 8 bases had no gene match. CDR3: CSARAVAGGPGEQYF. The CDR3 DNA is TGCAGTGCTAGAGCCGTAGCGGGAGGGCCTGGCGAGCAGTACTTC.

This clonotype came up many times. V gene TRBV2 combines with J gene TRBJ1-1; D may be TRBD1 (6 bases). The CDR3 covers 14 residues. The germline V and J ends were trimmed by 6 bases and 4 bases, with 15 bases remaining between them. The germline gives CDR1 SNHLY, CDR2 FYNNEI. DNA of the CDR3: TGTGCCAGCAGGCCCGGGGGGCTAGTCACTGAAGCTTTCTTT. Translating gives CASRPGGLVTEAFF.

This clonotype occurred a few times. The chain has TRBV7-2 and TRBJ2-7, with TRBD2 matching over 13 bases. The J segment lost 2 bases and the V segment lost 5 bases, leaving 9 bases of the junction unmatched. Germline values: CDR1 SGHTA, CDR2 FQGNSA. CDR3 size: 17 residues. CDR3 amino acids: CASSPGLAGSTPYEQYF. CDR3 DNA sequence: TGTGCCAGCAGCCCGGGACTAGCGGGATCCACTCCCTACGAGCAGTACTTC.

This clonotype was counted at least ten times. CDR3 coding DNA: TGTGCCAGCAGCCGCCCGGCCGGGGAGCTGTTTTTT. It encodes CASSRPAGELFF. This rearrangement joins TRBV7-9 to TRBJ2-2; D is unresolved. The CDR3 is 12 amino acids. Per germline, CDR1 SEHNR and CDR2 FQNEAQ (reference sequence). Trimming cost V 5 bases and J 6 bases, with 7 bases left between them.

Written as DNA, the CDR3 is TGTGCCATCAGTGGGACAGGACGGGACGAGCAGTACTTC. It codes for CAISGTGRDEQYF. V and J are TRBV10-3 and TRBJ2-7; TRBD1 agrees at 7 bases. The V segment lost 4 bases and the J segment 5 bases; nucleotides outside the gene matches: 5. CDR1 and CDR2 (germline): ENHRY, SYGVKD. This CDR3 contains 13 residues.

This clonotype was counted ten times or more. The CDR3 DNA reads as TGTGCCAGCAGTGAGGGCAGGGCAAGTGGGGCCAACGTCCTGACTTTC. This translates into CASSEGRASGANVLTF. This sequence joins TRBV6-1 and TRBJ2-6, with D tentatively TRBD1 (5 bases). The V gene lost 3 bases and the J gene lost 3 bases, with 12 bases spanning the gap. This CDR3 comprises 16 residues. Germline V gene data show CDR1 as MNHNS and CDR2 as SASEGT.

This chain joins TRBV13 and TRBJ2-1; 10 bases agree with TRBD2. J lost 7 bases, V lost 5 bases, and 11 bases had no gene match. Per the germline V gene, CDR1 is PRHDT and CDR2 is FYEKMQ (reference sequence). The CDR3 is 16 residues long. CDR3 residues: CASSPGGAGGRNEQFF. DNA of the CDR3: TGTGCCAGCAGCCCCGGGGGAGCGGGAGGGCGGAATGAGCAGTTCTTC.

This clonotype was picked up many times. V usage is TRBV6-1 and J usage is TRBJ2-7; D is unresolved. V was shortened by 3 bases and J by 2 bases, with 14 bases between the two germline ends. Germline loops: CDR1 MNHNS, CDR2 SASEGT. The CDR3 has 15 amino acids. The CDR3: CASSERSTDTYEQYF. DNA for the CDR3: TGTGCCAGCAGTGAGAGAAGCACAGACACCTACGAGCAGTACTTC.

The V gene is TRBV27, the J gene TRBJ2-7, with 9 bases identical to TRBD2. Germline trimming cut 8 bases from V and 5 bases from J; bases unmatched to any gene: 7. Germline V gene data show CDR1 as MNHEY and CDR2 as SMNVEV (reference sequence). This CDR3 comprises 13 residues. The CDR3 sequence is CASRGRVWNEQYF. CDR3 coding DNA: TGTGCCAGCCGCGGGAGGGTGTGGAACGAGCAGTACTTC.